The clone carrying this T cell receptor (beta chain) was observed a single time. The same CDR3 can be traced to other DNA sequences in this sample. Germline assignment: CDR1 LNHDA and CDR2 SQIVND (reference sequence). The CDR3 spans 15 residues. V shed 3 bases and J shed 0 bases, with 12 bases lying between them. The data were taken from a study of blood T cell repertoires in COVID-19. The wider study: Some COVID-19 samples were acute and others convalescent; all came from the United States, Italy and Spain. The cDNA or gDNA used as material had been derived from T cells, B-cell-depleted T cells, or PBMCs.

Original methodology: Cell counts per sample came from amplifying reference gene primers. TCRdb's copy holds only in-frame clones and misses some; the assay was immunoSEQ multiplex PCR. V, J and clone size are those of that table, while D and trimming were read from the DNA. The sample contains roughly 100,000 clones, roughly 87% of which appear only once. Sequencing used peripheral blood. The chain uses TRBV19 and TRBJ2-7; tentatively, D is TRBD1 (5 bases). The receptor was derived from a man aged 50-59 years in a cohort sampled during active COVID-19. CDR3 bases: TGTGCCAGTAGTATCGACAGCCAAAGCTCCTACGAGCAGTACTTC. Translating it yields CASSIDSQSSYEQYF.